This T cell receptor beta chain was captured in a study of T cell responses to AZD1222 COVID-19 vaccine. Study results and caveats: The donor cohort was predominantly white British with a female majority, and clonal diversity may have been underestimated. Nearly half of spike-specific TCRs reportedly target variant regions that are unmutated in the B.1.351 and B.1.1.7 variants.

The repertoire was sequenced with immunoSEQ multiplex PCR; TCRdb's copy has only in-frame clones and lacks some. The sample has approximately 67,000 clones, around 86% seen once; the top ten hold roughly 2.7%. J lost 0 bases, V lost 4 bases, and 5 bases had no gene match. Germline V lookup: CDR1 SGHTA, CDR2 FQGNSA. The CDR3 has 18 amino acids. Of note for this clone: Its specificity is not known.

The TCR sequence derives from an adult in good health. The sequencing used peripheral blood, collected on day 0 of AZD1222 vaccination. The chain uses TRBV7-2 and TRBJ2-1; 14 bases align to TRBD2. CDR3 in amino acids: CASSSGLAGAPSYNEQFF. For the CDR3, the DNA is TGTGCCAGCAGCTCGGGACTAGCGGGAGCGCCCTCCTACAATGAGCAGTTCTTC.